Listed below are T cell receptor beta chains from one sample, sequenced in a study of blood T cell repertoires in COVID-19. Profiled with immunoSEQ multiplex PCR; TCRdb holds only in-frame clones, not every one. This sample has 85,000 to 100,000 clones; about 88% occur once, and the top ten carry around 15%. What was sequenced was peripheral blood. The receptors were gathered from a woman aged 60-75 years with acute or convalescent COVID-19. The CDR3 runs from the conserved cysteine through the conserved F or W. D genes are given only for firm matches. Rows give clone size only sometimes, using once, few, many, or a class for an expanded clone.

clone_size	v_call	d_call	j_call	cdr3_nt	cdr3_aa
once	TRBV29-1	TRBD1	TRBJ2-7	TGCAGCGTGTGGACAGGGGAAAATTACGAGCAGTACTTC	CSVWTGENYEQYF
few	TRBV7-2	-	TRBJ2-5	TGTGCCAGCAGCTTGGGGCGGCGGTCTTTACAAGAGACCCAGTACTTC	CASSLGRRSLQETQYF
-	TRBV30	TRBD1	TRBJ1-5	TGTGCCTGGTCAGACAGGGCCAATCAGCCCCAGCATTTT	CAWSDRANQPQHF
-	TRBV7-9	TRBD1	TRBJ1-5	TGTGCCAGCAGCGCCCCAGGGGGAGGTCAGCCCCAGCATTTT	CASSAPGGGQPQHF
-	TRBV10-1	TRBD1	TRBJ1-1	TGCGCCAGCAGTCTTAGAGATACAGGGGACCATGGGGCTTTCTTT	CASSLRDTGDHGAFF
once	TRBV6-2/TRBV6-3	-	TRBJ1-1	TGTGCCAGCAGTTACATACCGGGGGTAATCACTGAAGCTTTCTTT	CASSYIPGVITEAFF
-	TRBV6-5	-	TRBJ1-1	TGTGCCAGCAGTTACTCGTCAGGGGAGACTGAAGCTTTCTTT	CASSYSSGETEAFF
-	TRBV7-7	-	TRBJ1-6	TGTGCTAGCAGCTTAGACACCAATTCACCCCTCCACTTT	CASSLDTNSPLHF
-	TRBV7-6	TRBD1	TRBJ1-2	TGTGCCAGCAGCACCGGGACAGGATATGGCTACACCTTC	CASSTGTGYGYTF
-	TRBV5-1	-	TRBJ1-6	TGCGCCAGCAGCTTCGGAGGTGATTCACCCCTCCACTTT	CASSFGGDSPLHF
-	TRBV2	TRBD1	TRBJ1-3	TGTGCCAGCAGTGGGGACAGGGGGTTGGTGGACACCATATATTTT	CASSGDRGLVDTIYF
-	TRBV18	TRBD1	TRBJ1-5	TGTGCCAGCTCACCACGAACAGGGGGCCCCGTCGAACAGCCCCAGCATTTT	CASSPRTGGPVEQPQHF
-	TRBV4-3	TRBD1	TRBJ1-1	TGCGCCACCAGCCGACAGGGGGGCACTGAAGCTTTCTTT	CATSRQGGTEAFF
-	TRBV6-6	TRBD1	TRBJ2-7	TGTGCCAGCAGTTACGCCGACAGGGGCTACGAGCAGTACTTC	CASSYADRGYEQYF
-	TRBV5-8	-	TRBJ1-1	TGTGCCAGCAGCGAAGGACAGTTAAACACTGAAGCTTTCTTT	CASSEGQLNTEAFF
-	TRBV6-5	-	TRBJ2-1	TGTGCCAGCAGCCTTGACCGGGACTCATACAATGAGCAGTTCTTC	CASSLDRDSYNEQFF
-	TRBV11-2	-	TRBJ2-5	TGTGCCAGCAGCCCCCTTGGTGGGGCCGTTGAGACCCAGTACTTC	CASSPLGGAVETQYF
-	TRBV9	TRBD1	TRBJ2-7	TGTGCCAGCAGCTCCGGACAGGGTTCCTACGAGCAGTACTTC	CASSSGQGSYEQYF
-	TRBV5-1	-	TRBJ2-3	TGCGCCAGCAGCTTGGACGGGGATATGACAGATACGCAGTATTTT	CASSLDGDMTDTQYF
-	TRBV5-6	-	TRBJ1-4	TGTGCCAGCGGGCCGTGGGGGCATCTATCCAGTTTTGAAAAACTGTTTTTT	CASGPWGHLSSFEKLFF
-	TRBV27	-	TRBJ2-7	TGTGCCAGCAGACGGGGGACCGGGGGGCTGAGCTCCTACGAGCAGTACTTC	CASRRGTGGLSSYEQYF
-	TRBV11-3	-	TRBJ1-3	TGTGCCAGCAGCACGCTCCTAAGCTCTGGAAACACCATATATTTT	CASSTLLSSGNTIYF
-	TRBV7-9	TRBD1	TRBJ2-7	TGTGCCAGCAGCGCAGGACAGGGAGCCTACGAGCAGTACTTC	CASSAGQGAYEQYF
-	TRBV4-1	-	TRBJ1-1	TGCGCCAGCAGCCAAGATCGCAGGAACACTGAAGCTTTCTTT	CASSQDRRNTEAFF
-	TRBV7-9	-	TRBJ1-3	TGTGCCAGCAGCTTGGGGCCTACCTTCCAGGCCACCATATATTTT	CASSLGPTFQATIYF
-	TRBV4-1	TRBD2	TRBJ2-2	TGCGCCAGCAGCCAAGTCCTGCGGGGGGGCCCTGGGACCGGGGAGCTGTTTTTT	CASSQVLRGGPGTGELFF
-	TRBV4-1	TRBD1	TRBJ1-6	TGCGCCAGCAGCCCCCGGACAGGAGATTCACCCCTCCACTTT	CASSPRTGDSPLHF
-	TRBV18	TRBD1	TRBJ2-3	TGTGCCAGCTCCCGGGACAGTCGACAGTATTTT	CASSRDSRQYF
-	TRBV21-1	-	TRBJ1-4	TGTGCCAGCAGCCCGAAGGCAGGGGCGACCTGGGGGACTAATGAAAAACTGTTTTTT	CASSPKAGATWGTNEKLFF
-	TRBV28	-	TRBJ2-3	TGTGCCAGCCTGAACCCCGGGGACACAGATACGCAGTATTTT	CASLNPGDTDTQYF
-	TRBV5-5	TRBD1	TRBJ1-3	TGTGCCAGCAGCTTGGGGGACCGGGACAGGTGGTCGGACACCATATATTTT	CASSLGDRDRWSDTIYF
-	TRBV9	TRBD2	TRBJ2-1	TGTGCCAGCAGCGTTAGCGGGGGGGTATCCTACAATGAGCAGTTCTTC	CASSVSGGVSYNEQFF
-	TRBV9	TRBD2	TRBJ2-1	TGTGCCAGCAGCAAGCGGACCGGGGGGAATGAGCAGTTCTTC	CASSKRTGGNEQFF
-	TRBV4-2	-	TRBJ2-2	TGTGCCAGCAGCCAAGATGCAGGTGCGAACACCGGGGAGCTGTTTTTT	CASSQDAGANTGELFF
-	TRBV5-1	TRBD1	TRBJ1-2	TGCGCCAGCAGCGGGACAGGGAACGGCTACACCTTC	CASSGTGNGYTF
once	TRBV5-1	-	TRBJ2-6	TGCGCCAGCAGCTTGACAGGTAGCTCTGGGGCCAACGTCCTGACTTTC	CASSLTGSSGANVLTF
-	TRBV5-5	-	TRBJ1-2	TGTGCCAGCAGCCTACCGGGTGGCTATGGCTACACCTTC	CASSLPGGYGYTF
-	TRBV9	TRBD2	TRBJ2-7	TGTGCCAGCAGCGTAGATGGGCGGGGGGGCAGTGAGCAGTACTTC	CASSVDGRGGSEQYF
-	TRBV30	-	TRBJ2-6	TGTGCCTGGAGTGGGGCCGGCTCTGGGGCCAACGTCCTGACTTTC	CAWSGAGSGANVLTF
-	TRBV5-6	TRBD1	TRBJ1-2	TGTGCCAGCAGCCCGACAGGGGCCCGCGGCTACACCTTC	CASSPTGARGYTF
-	TRBV2	-	TRBJ1-5	TGTGCCAGCAGTAGGGACACCTCGGGCAATCAGCCCCAGCATTTT	CASSRDTSGNQPQHF
once	TRBV5-1	TRBD1	TRBJ2-7	TGCGCCAGCAGCTTGCAGGGGACAGGGGGCGGCGAGCAGTACTTC	CASSLQGTGGGEQYF
-	TRBV15	-	TRBJ1-5	TGTGCCACCTCGACAGGCAATAGCAATCAGCCCCAGCATTTT	CATSTGNSNQPQHF
-	TRBV24-1	-	TRBJ2-1	TGTGCCACCAGTGTGGACACCATCAATGAGCAGTTCTTC	CATSVDTINEQFF
-	TRBV7-2	TRBD1	TRBJ1-2	TGTGCCAGCAGCTCCTGGGACAGGGAATCGAAAGGCTACACCTTC	CASSSWDRESKGYTF
-	TRBV5-4	TRBD1	TRBJ2-7	TGTGCCAGCAGCTTGTCGGGACAGGGGTTACACGAGCAGTACTTC	CASSLSGQGLHEQYF
-	TRBV19	TRBD1	TRBJ1-5	TGTGCCAGTAGTCAATATACAGGGGGGGACCAGCCCCAGCATTTT	CASSQYTGGDQPQHF
once	TRBV7-9	-	TRBJ1-5	TGTGCCAGCAGCCCGAATCAGCCCCAGCATTTT	CASSPNQPQHF
-	TRBV9	-	TRBJ1-1	TGTGCCAGCAGCGCAGTGGTGAGGGCCAACACTGAAGCTTTCTTT	CASSAVVRANTEAFF
-	TRBV7-2	TRBD2	TRBJ2-3	TGTGCCAGCAGCGATCCAACCAGACTAGCGGGGGGGGCAGATACGCAGTATTTT	CASSDPTRLAGGADTQYF
-	TRBV7-2	-	TRBJ1-5	TGTGCCAGCAGCTTTTCGGGGGATTTCAATCAGCCCCAGCATTTT	CASSFSGDFNQPQHF
-	TRBV4-3	-	TRBJ1-1	TGCGCCAGCAGCCAGACACAGAACACTGAAGCTTTCTTT	CASSQTQNTEAFF
-	TRBV28	-	TRBJ1-1	TGTGCCAGCAGTTTAAGGGGGAGCACTGAAGCTTTCTTT	CASSLRGSTEAFF
-	TRBV6-5	TRBD2	TRBJ2-3	TGTGCCAGCAGGGGACTAGCGGGGGGCCCAGATACGCAGTATTTT	CASRGLAGGPDTQYF
-	TRBV5-6	TRBD2	TRBJ2-3	TGTGCCAGCAGCTTTAGCGGGGGGAGGAGCACAGATACGCAGTATTTT	CASSFSGGRSTDTQYF